This TCR beta chain came from a study of cytotoxic CD8 clonotypes in ibrutinib-treated CLL. Study-wide context: Response sampling occurred after a median roughly 11 months of treatment (range 6 to 36).

Assay: immunoSEQ multiplex PCR; the TCRdb copy retains only in-frame clones and omits some. The sample records some 200,000 clones, 79% being singletons. Study-level points and caveats: Sustained-remission and progressing patients were not sampled at matched times.

This clone was counted a few times. The antigen remains undetermined. From germline, CDR1 is SEHNR and CDR2 FQNEAQ (reference sequence). The CDR3 length is 15 residues. V was trimmed by 5 bases and J by 4 bases, leaving 17 bases between them. The material was PBMCs, obtained after 12 months of ibrutinib treatment. This sequence originates from a human donor with chronic lymphocytic leukemia. The chain employs TRBV7-9 and TRBJ1-2, with D perhaps TRBD1 (6 bases). The CDR3 DNA reads TGTGCCAGCAGCACACGGGGGCAGGTCGGCTATGGCTACACCTTC. Amino acids: CASSTRGQVGYGYTF.